What follows are 2 T cell receptor beta chains derived from one specimen sequenced in a study of blood T cell repertoires in COVID-19. Sequencing was performed with immunoSEQ multiplex PCR; in TCRdb, only in-frame clones are kept and a portion is missing. The profile shows just over 95,000 clones, 82% of them singletons. Sequencing was carried out using peripheral blood. The receptors come from a man aged 80 or over with acute or convalescent COVID-19.

This sequence joins TRBV10-1 and TRBJ2-1; D might be TRBD1 (6 bases). Trimming stripped 9 bases from V and 4 bases from J, with 25 bases between. The germline gives CDR1 WNHNN, CDR2 SYGVQD (reference sequence). This CDR3 region has 17 residues. The CDR3 nucleotides are TGCGCCAGGCGCCCAAGCCCAGGGGTAGATCGGTACAATGAGCAGTTCTTC. It specifies CARRPSPGVDRYNEQFF.

The chain employs TRBV10-1 and TRBJ2-5, with a weak D call TRBD2 (5 bases). V lost 4 bases, J lost 4 bases, and 19 bases lay in between. Germline CDR1 WNHNN, CDR2 SYGVQD (reference sequence). The CDR3 spans 16 residues. Here the CDR3 DNA reads TGCGCCAGCAGTGGGTTCCCCGCTAGCCGGGCAGAGACCCAGTACTTC. It yields the protein CASSGFPASRAETQYF.